A single sample is the source of the 30 T cell receptor beta chains below, sequenced in a study of T cells in tuberculosis. Sequencing used immunoSEQ multiplex PCR; TCRdb keeps in-frame clones, though not all of them. The sample lists tens of thousands of clones, approximately 93% occurring once. Specimen: PBMCs. Receptor source: a donor aged 10-29 years with latent tuberculosis or without tuberculosis infection.

On this clone: The junction departs from germline at one end; a sequencing error may be responsible. The same CDR3 can be traced to other DNA sequences in this sample. This chain's CDR3 is CASSLAGGQQYF. DNA for the CDR3: TGCGCCAGTAGCTTGGCTGGGGGCCAGCAGTACTTC. This chain uses TRBV5-1 with TRBJ2-7; tentative D call: TRBD1 (6 bases). Germline lookup yields CDR1 SGHRS and CDR2 YFSETQ. The CDR3 spans 12 residues.

This chain connects TRBV28 to TRBJ1-4; 8 bases agree with TRBD1. CDR1 MDHEN and CDR2 SYDVKM come from the germline V gene. V dropped 5 bases and J dropped 6; count of bases not matched to a gene: 11. The CDR3 contains 16 residues. CDR3 loop: CASSPLPGQEYEKLFF. In nucleotides, the CDR3 is TGTGCCAGCAGTCCTTTGCCGGGACAGGAGTATGAAAAACTGTTTTTT. Using reference TRBV28 and TRBJ1-4 for the parts outside the CDR3, the full variable domain is DVKVTQSSRYLVKRTGEKVFLECVQDMDHENMFWYRQDPGLGLRLIYFSYDVKMKEKGDIPEGYSVSREKKERFSLILESASTNQTSMYLCASSPLPGQEYEKLFFGSGTQLSVL.

This clone is a singleton in its sample. The chain has TRBV19 and TRBJ1-1; 8 nucleotides match TRBD1. Germline CDR1 reads LNHDA; CDR2 reads SQIVND (reference sequence). The CDR3 consists of 16 residues. V was pared by 5 bases and J by 0 bases, with 8 bases of the junction left unmatched. This chain's CDR3 is CASSPSRDRLNTEAFF. The CDR3 nucleotides read TGTGCCAGTAGTCCCTCCAGGGACAGGTTGAACACTGAAGCTTTCTTT. The full variable domain, with the rest looked up from reference TRBV19 and TRBJ1-1, is DGGITQSPKYLFRKEGQNVTLSCEQNLNHDAMYWYRQDPGQGLRLIYYSQIVNDFQKGDIAEGYSVSREKKESFPLTVTSAQKNPTAFYLCASSPSRDRLNTEAFFGQGTRLTVV.

In its sample, this clone was seen a few times. This chain uses TRBV7-9 with TRBJ1-2; 9 positions agree with TRBD1. In germline, CDR1 is SEHNR, CDR2 FQNEAQ (reference sequence). The CDR3 contains 15 residues. The V and J ends lost 5 bases and 2 bases, in that order; junction bases with no gene match: 6. The CDR3 DNA follows: TGTGCCAGCAGCCCAGGACAGGGGCAAAACTATGGCTACACCTTC. Translated: CASSPGQGQNYGYTF.

The chain links TRBV7-8 to TRBJ2-7; 7 bases map to TRBD1. The CDR3 loop spans 16 amino acids. In germline, CDR1 is SGHVS, CDR2 FQNEAQ. The V segment lost 0 bases and the J segment 3 bases; nucleotides outside the gene matches: 8. CDR3 region: CASSLAHHRGHYEQYF. CDR3 sequence (DNA): TGTGCCAGCAGCTTAGCGCATCACAGGGGTCACTACGAGCAGTACTTC.

This chain uses TRBV6-6 with TRBJ2-4, with D unclear. Germline CDR1 is MNHNY and CDR2 is SVGAGI (reference sequence). Trimming removed 6 bases at V and 0 bases at J, with 15 bases between. CDR3 length: 16 residues. Here the CDR3 DNA reads TGTGCCAGCAGGGTTGGGCCCGAGCTAGCCAAAAACATTCAGTACTTC. It codes for CASRVGPELAKNIQYF.

The chain combines TRBV7-9 with TRBJ1-3, with D possibly matching TRBD1 (6 bases). The CDR3 runs 16 residues. The germline V gene encodes CDR1 SEHNR and CDR2 FQNEAQ (reference sequence). The ends were cut back, 10 bases at V and 0 bases at J, with 19 bases in the middle. The chain's CDR3 is CAIREESGVSGNTIYF. The CDR3 nucleotides are TGTGCCATACGAGAAGAGTCAGGGGTCTCTGGAAACACCATATATTTT.

This chain uses TRBV6-5 with TRBJ1-6; D remains ambiguous. V gave up 6 bases and J gave up 7 bases, with 16 bases separating them. This CDR3 spans 15 amino acids. Germline loops: CDR1 MNHEY, CDR2 SVGAGI. CDR3 amino acids: CASRKRGSVNSPLHF. For the CDR3, the DNA is TGTGCCAGCAGGAAGCGAGGCAGCGTCAATTCACCCCTCCACTTT.

The chain uses TRBV5-6 and TRBJ2-7, with 7 bases that match TRBD1. The V and J ends lost 2 bases and 3 bases, in that order; junction bases with no gene match: 2. Germline lookup yields CDR1 SGHDT and CDR2 YYEEEE. The CDR3 extends over 13 amino acids. The CDR3 bases are TGTGCCAGCAGCTTAAACAGGGGCTACGAGCAGTACTTC. Protein product: CASSLNRGYEQYF. The full variable domain, completed using reference TRBV5-6 and TRBJ2-7, is DAGVTQSPTHLIKTRGQQVTLRCSPKSGHDTVSWYQQALGQGPQFIFQYYEEEERQRGNFPDRFSGHQFPNYSSELNVNALLLGDSALYLCASSLNRGYEQYFGPGTRLTVT.

This clone turned up a few times. The V gene is TRBV19, the J gene TRBJ2-3, with D possibly matching TRBD1 (5 bases). Germline assignment: CDR1 LNHDA and CDR2 SQIVND (reference sequence). This CDR3 is 13 amino acids long. V was clipped by 4 bases and J by 2 bases, with 7 bases between them. DNA for the CDR3: TGTGCCAGTAGTAAAGGGGACACAGATACGCAGTATTTT. Translated: CASSKGDTDTQYF.

The chain employs TRBV27 and TRBJ1-1, with 9 positions matching TRBD1. Germline V lookup: CDR1 MNHEY, CDR2 SMNVEV (reference sequence). Trimming removed 3 bases from V and 5 bases from J; junction bases left unmatched: 4. The CDR3 length is 14 residues. CDR3 bases: TGTGCCAGCAGTTTCGACAGGGGGAGGACTGAAGCTTTCTTT. It specifies CASSFDRGRTEAFF.

The genes are TRBV10-3 and TRBJ1-2, with 8 bases that match TRBD1. Trimming removed 6 bases from V and 4 bases from J; junction bases left unmatched: 13. CDR1 ENHRY and CDR2 SYGVKD come from the germline V gene. The CDR3 covers 16 residues. CDR3 sequence: CAISRGQGRRSYGYTF. As DNA, the CDR3 is TGTGCCATCAGCCGCGGACAGGGCCGACGGTCCTATGGCTACACCTTC.

The CDR3 reads CASSLEGTSSREQYF. The CDR3 DNA reads TGCGCCAGCAGCTTGGAGGGGACTAGTAGTCGCGAGCAGTACTTC. The V and J genes are TRBV5-1 and TRBJ2-7; TRBD2 agrees at 8 bases. Looked up from germline, CDR1 is SGHRS and CDR2 is YFSETQ. The CDR3 extends over 15 amino acids. V dropped 0 bases and J dropped 6; count of bases not matched to a gene: 8.

The chain has TRBV5-4 and TRBJ1-4, with 7 positions matching TRBD1. The CDR3 covers 13 residues. Germline V CDR1 and CDR2: SGHNT, YYREEE (reference sequence). Losses at the gene ends were 9 bases for V and 1 base for J; bases not matched to a gene: 3. CDR3 coding DNA: TGTGCCACCCAGGGGGGAACTAATGAAAAACTGTTTTTT. It yields the protein CATQGGTNEKLFF. The variable domain in full, with the rest retrieved from reference TRBV5-4 and TRBJ1-4, is ETGVTQSPTHLIKTRGQQVTLRCSSQSGHNTVSWYQQALGQGPQFIFQYYREEENGRGNFPPRFSGLQFPNYSSELNVNALELDDSALYLCATQGGTNEKLFFGSGTQLSVL.

The rearrangement uses TRBV19 and TRBJ1-4; D may be TRBD1 (6 bases). V lost 3 bases, J lost 0 bases, and 26 bases lay in between. The CDR3 loop spans 21 amino acids. From germline, CDR1 is LNHDA and CDR2 SQIVND (reference sequence). This CDR3 reads CASSMTVRGGPPTATNEKLFF. The CDR3 nucleotides are TGTGCCAGTAGTATGACGGTGAGAGGGGGTCCACCTACAGCAACTAATGAAAAACTGTTTTTT.

The chain recombines TRBV4-3 with TRBJ1-1; D ambiguous. The CDR3 totals 14 residues. Deletions cut 3 bases from V and 5 bases from J, with 13 bases between. In germline, CDR1 is LGHNA, CDR2 YSLEER. The CDR3 here is CASSQAGSWTEAFF. The CDR3 region has the DNA TGCGCCAGCAGCCAGGCGGGCTCGTGGACTGAAGCTTTCTTT.

The chain is built from TRBV7-2 and TRBJ1-2; D uncertain. With 2 bases removed from V and 4 bases from J, the gap between germline ends came to 11 bases. The CDR3 loop spans 14 amino acids. Germline lookup yields CDR1 SGHTA and CDR2 FQGNSA. CDR3 bases: TGTGCCAGCAGCTTACGGGGAGGCACCTATGGCTACACCTTC. Translating gives CASSLRGGTYGYTF.

The chain carries TRBV4-3 and TRBJ2-7; 15 nucleotides align to TRBD2. CDR1 is LGHNA and CDR2 is YSLEER in the germline V gene. The CDR3 contains 18 residues. V lost 0 bases, J lost 7 bases, and 10 bases stayed unmatched. CDR3 region: CASSQDRFRGLAGGEQYF. In nucleotides, the CDR3 is TGCGCCAGCAGCCAAGATAGGTTCCGGGGACTAGCGGGAGGAGAGCAGTACTTC.

The rearrangement joins TRBV27 to TRBJ2-3; D is uncertain. The CDR3 spans 11 residues. V was pared by 3 bases and J by 5 bases, with 3 bases between. The germline V gene has CDR1 MNHEY and CDR2 SMNVEV (reference sequence). DNA of the CDR3: TGTGCCAGCAGTTTTCTAGATACGCAGTATTTT. Protein sequence: CASSFLDTQYF.

This clone was seen only once. The rearrangement joins TRBV11-1 to TRBJ2-7; 12 nucleotides align to TRBD2. The CDR3 is made up of 18 amino acids. After removal of 3 bases from V and 3 bases from J, the junction contained 12 bases not matched to a gene. Germline V lookup: CDR1 SGHAT, CDR2 FQDESV (reference sequence). In nucleotides, the CDR3 is TGTGCCAGCAGCTTCAGACTAGCGGGAGCTCTTGGTTTCTACGAGCAGTACTTC. Its translation: CASSFRLAGALGFYEQYF.

The chain uses TRBV19 and TRBJ1-1; D remains unclear. V gave up 3 bases and J gave up 6 bases, with 11 bases separating them. The CDR3 has 13 amino acids. Germline V lookup: CDR1 LNHDA, CDR2 SQIVND (reference sequence). Here the CDR3 reads CASSITGFAEAFF. CDR3 sequence (DNA): TGTGCCAGTAGTATTACGGGTTTCGCTGAAGCTTTCTTT. Combining the CDR3 with reference TRBV19 and TRBJ1-1 gives the whole variable domain DGGITQSPKYLFRKEGQNVTLSCEQNLNHDAMYWYRQDPGQGLRLIYYSQIVNDFQKGDIAEGYSVSREKKESFPLTVTSAQKNPTAFYLCASSITGFAEAFFGQGTRLTVV.

The genes are TRBV2 and TRBJ2-7, with a tentative D call TRBD2 (6 bases). Germline values: CDR1 SNHLY, CDR2 FYNNEI. Between the trimmed V and J ends, which lost 10 bases and 7 bases, there was a span of 11 bases. There are 10 residues in the CDR3. The CDR3 loop is CANRAGEQYF. CDR3 nucleotides: TGTGCCAACCGGGCGGGAGAGCAGTACTTC.

This chain uses TRBV10-3 with TRBJ2-1; 10 nucleotides line up with TRBD1. The V segment lost 4 bases and the J segment 4 bases; nucleotides outside the gene matches: 10. Germline V gene lookup returns CDR1 ENHRY and CDR2 SYGVKD. The CDR3 contains 17 residues. The CDR3, as DNA: TGTGCCATCAGTGCCCAGACAGGGGGCAATATTTACAATGAGCAGTTCTTC. Translation: CAISAQTGGNIYNEQFF.

The gene calls are TRBV30 and TRBJ1-6, with D possibly TRBD1 on 5 matching bases. Trimming removed 2 bases from V and 9 bases from J, with 14 bases in between. The CDR3 consists of 14 residues. From germline, CDR1 is GTSNPN and CDR2 SVGIG (reference sequence). CDR3 in amino acids: CAWSSIKGRSPLHF. The CDR3, as DNA: TGTGCCTGGAGTTCGATTAAGGGGCGTTCACCCCTCCACTTT.

The chain is built from TRBV28 and TRBJ1-1, with TRBD1 identical over 8 bases. The CDR3 length is 14 residues. Looked up from germline, CDR1 is MDHEN and CDR2 is SYDVKM. After removal of 8 bases from V and 1 base from J, the junction contained 6 bases not matched to a gene. CDR3 sequence reads: CASVLDRGNTEAFF. CDR3 coding DNA: TGTGCCAGCGTCCTTGACAGGGGGAACACTGAAGCTTTCTTT.

The J gene is TRBJ2-3, the V gene TRBV9; perhaps TRBD1 as D (5 bases). Germline CDR1 reads SGDLS; CDR2 reads YYNGEE. The CDR3 is 18 amino acids. V was trimmed by 0 bases and J by 2 bases, leaving 19 bases between them. The DNA for the CDR3 is TGTGCCAGCAGCGTAGCTTGGGGCAGTTCCTTTTTCACAGATACGCAGTATTTT. Its translation is CASSVAWGSSFFTDTQYF. Full variable domain (outside the CDR3, taken from reference TRBV9 and TRBJ2-3): DSGVTQTPKHLITATGQRVTLRCSPRSGDLSVYWYQQSLDQGLQFLIQYYNGEERAKGNILERFSAQQFPDLHSELNLSSLELGDSALYFCASSVAWGSSFFTDTQYFGPGTRLTVL.

The CDR3 is CASSQGIRGQETQYF. CDR3 coding DNA: TGCGCCAGCAGCCAAGGGATTCGGGGGCAAGAGACCCAGTACTTC. This chain uses TRBV5-1 with TRBJ2-5; TRBD2 might be the D (6 bases). The CDR3 totals 15 residues. Deletions cut 4 bases from V and 2 bases from J, with 15 bases between. The germline CDR1 and CDR2 sequences are SGHRS and YFSETQ.

V and J are TRBV6-1 and TRBJ1-1; weak D call: TRBD1 (5 bases). CDR3 length: 10 residues. V was cut by 6 bases and J by 8 bases, with 7 bases left in between. Germline CDR1 reads MNHNS; CDR2 reads SASEGT. The CDR3 here is CASSDREAFF. Written as DNA, the CDR3 is TGTGCCAGCAGCGACAGAGAAGCTTTCTTT.

This clone appeared a single time. The chain combines TRBV28 with TRBJ2-1; D unresolved. CDR1 MDHEN and CDR2 SYDVKM come from the germline V gene. V was cut by 7 bases and J by 3 bases, with 16 bases left in between. The length of the CDR3 is 15 residues. For the CDR3, the DNA is TGTGCCAGCATCCCCCAAGCGACGGGCTACAATGAGCAGTTCTTC. Translated, it gives CASIPQATGYNEQFF.

The chain uses TRBV18 and TRBJ2-2, with D possibly matching TRBD1 (5 bases). The V gene's germline CDR1 is KGHSH and CDR2 LQKENI. V was clipped by 1 base and J by 7 bases, with 7 bases between them. The CDR3 has 13 residues. DNA for the CDR3: TGTGCCAGCTCACCACAGGGGCACGGGGAGCTGTTTTTT. This gives the protein CASSPQGHGELFF.